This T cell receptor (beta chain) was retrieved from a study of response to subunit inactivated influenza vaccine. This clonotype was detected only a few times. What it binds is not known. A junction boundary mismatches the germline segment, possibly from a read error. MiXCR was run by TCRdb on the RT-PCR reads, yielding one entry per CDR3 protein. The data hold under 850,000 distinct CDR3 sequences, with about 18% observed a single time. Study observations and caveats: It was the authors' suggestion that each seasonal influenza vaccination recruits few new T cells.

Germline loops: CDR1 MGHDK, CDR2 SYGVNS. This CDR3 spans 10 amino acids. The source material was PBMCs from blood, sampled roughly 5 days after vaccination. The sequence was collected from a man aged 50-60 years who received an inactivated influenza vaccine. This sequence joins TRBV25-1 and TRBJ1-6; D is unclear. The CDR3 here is CASESGEFYF. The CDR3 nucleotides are TGTGCCAGCGAGTCCGGCGAGTTTTACTTT.